This T cell receptor beta chain was obtained from a study of cytomegalovirus exposure and HLA in healthy donors (dated by TCRdb to 2016 to 2017). Turning to the overall study: An earlier analysis of some 620 of the donors reported about 260 Gb of sequence data and about 120 million unique TCR beta sequences obtained from about 180 million T cells. In a later analysis, previously published TCR beta repertoires from 600 to 850 donors were re-analyzed and high-resolution HLA genotyping was added so that TCR occurrence patterns could be studied. Rather than drawing on any new phenotypic data, the later analysis identified candidate immune exposures from TCR beta sequences and the way those sequences occurred across donors. Donor age, sex, ethnicity and CMV serostatus were compiled alongside the repertoire data. Roughly 300 gigabases of sequencing data and approximately 91 million unique TCR sequences made up an early release that covered 500 to 650 HLA-typed donors. Every discovery cohort repertoire had been produced on one sequencing platform. About 5 DR-DQ haplotypes were handled as single units for association and clustering, since linkage in the cohort was strong. The study profiled the T cell repertoires of hundreds of subjects by immunosequencing and related them to cytomegalovirus serostatus. Genome-wide SNP genotypes for about 65% of the 666 donors were used in a later genetic analysis, which treated that subset as a discovery cohort. Among the roughly 400 genotyped donors, around 79% belonged to the genetic ancestry cluster associated with self-reported Caucasian donors. Among about 370 genotyped donors of the cohort, an average of around 240,000 unique TCR beta nucleotide sequences was sequenced per donor, of which about 19% were non-productive. The number of typed donors differed by locus: about 620-640 for A, B, C, DRB1 and DQB1; 500 to 550 for DQA1; some 610 for DPA1; and some 450 for DPB1. An earlier analysis of around 580 of the donors used high-throughput TCR beta sequencing to judge whether each TCR beta V gene segment behaved as functional or pseudogenic. The study aimed to test whether signatures of past pathogen exposure could be identified by cataloging public T cell receptors. The study combined high-throughput TCR immunosequencing, statistical association of individual TCRs with disease status, and machine learning to predict cytomegalovirus infection status. Both class I and class II loci were covered by HLA typing, at four-digit resolution. Along with the approximately 600-subject first cohort, a separate validation cohort of over a hundred different subjects was used. The paper as a whole reports these results and caveats: In the study, roughly 160 TCR beta chains were listed as associated with cytomegalovirus. Because counts were too low, 15 to 20 rarely observed V segments, including chromosome 9 orphons, were left out of the earlier analysis of some 640 of the donors. Strong co-occurrence of HLA alleles, especially DR and DQ, made assigning TCR associations to individual alleles difficult. For the cohort, immune exposure information was limited to CMV serostatus. Most TCR sequences were observed very rarely across donors, whereas some public TCRs were present in many individuals. In a later genetic analysis, a missense DCLRE1C variant was associated with V-gene and J-gene trimming of TCR beta chains, and the association was replicated in an independent cohort. Because some donors lacked HLA typing at each locus, the association tests relied only on the typed subset. The authors suggested that the approach could potentially be extended to other disease states and immunological phenotypes. Compared with equally common non-associated chains, HLA-associated TCR beta chains in a later analysis were more clonally expanded and had lower generation probabilities. Because the 87-base-pair reads could not distinguish some IMGT-functional V segments, including TRBV6-2 and TRBV6-3, those segments were excluded. In this cohort, only TCR beta chains were sequenced, and detectable features were limited by the absence of alpha or paired-chain data. A further reported finding was that TCR beta sequences accurately predicted the HLA-A and HLA-B alleles for most subjects in the first cohort. A cluster of highly shared sequence variants was judged likely to be a technical artifact of the sequencing pipeline. Correlated functional status among segregating V segments might reflect linkage disequilibrium, but an unknown experimental factor could not be ruled out. In a later analysis, TCR association rates were found to vary across HLA loci, with the most associated TCRs seen for DRB1 alleles and the fewest for HLA-C alleles. In a later genetic analysis, fewer N-insertions in productive TCRs were reported among donors in an Asian-associated ancestry cluster than the roughly 700-donor mean. The presence/absence analyses assumed that sequencing depth was roughly uniform across donors, and that assumption may not be true. Several of the top co-occurrence clusters appeared to be linked to parvovirus B19, influenza, CMV and Epstein-Barr virus, according to a later analysis. Cytomegalovirus status was reported to be diagnosed by the classifier with high specificity and sensitivity in both the original and validation cohorts. In a later analysis, most CMV-associated TCR beta chains were found to appear HLA-restricted, with HLA associations seemingly driven largely by CMV exposure. An earlier analysis of approximately 590 of the donors showed that most TCR beta V segments appeared in productive rearrangements either about 87% or about 30% of the time, which broadly matched IMGT annotations. At a false discovery rate of 0.05, a later analysis linked 16,000 or so TCR beta sequences to specific HLA alleles. Three of the identified cytomegalovirus-associated TCR beta chains were confirmed in vitro to be specific for cytomegalovirus antigens.

Library preparation was by the immunoSEQ multiplex PCR assay. For the multiplex PCR, a mixture combining 60 forward primers for TCR Vbeta segments and 13 reverse primers for TCR Jbeta segments was used. The CDR3 region of rearranged TCR beta genes was amplified from genomic DNA with a multiplex PCR assay. On the Illumina HiSeq System, the amplified TCR beta libraries were sequenced as 87-base-pair reads. The authors' analysis ran thus. A later analysis tallied around 87 million unique TCR beta chains across the 600 to 700 repertoires, and approximately 11 million of those chains were shared by two or more donors. A nearest-neighbor algorithm error-corrected the raw reads and collapsed the reads into unique sequences, merging closely related sequences to remove PCR and sequencing errors. CDR3 sequences were aligned to IMGT reference sequences to assign V, D and J gene segments. Each retained sequence needed at least a six-nucleotide match to both a V gene segment and a J gene segment. Rearrangements were classified as productive when the CDR3 lacked stop codons and remained in frame with V and J, and all other rearrangements were classified as non-productive. CDR3 was defined by IMGT convention, running from the second conserved V-encoded cysteine to the conserved J-encoded phenylalanine. The earlier analysis of about 610 of the donors excluded sequences that lacked an unambiguous match to a single V gene segment. An earlier analysis of 450 to 650 of the donors called V segments functional above 56.7% productive rearrangements and segregating when the between-donor standard deviation exceeded 5%. A statistical classification framework was built for diagnosing cytomegalovirus status from the catalog of TCR beta chain sequences. A later analysis assigned V and J genes by comparing TCR nucleotide sequences with IMGT/GENE-DB human TR gene sequences. A later analysis assigned CDR3 sequences and most-parsimonious VDJ recombination scenarios with the TCRdist pipeline. In a later analysis, each TCR beta chain was defined by its CDR3 amino acid sequence together with its V-gene family, and reads without a unique V-gene family were excluded. A later analysis removed 500 to 600 highly shared, low-generation-probability nucleotide sequences to deal with suspected cross-contamination and a sequencing artifact. In a later analysis, a clonal expansion index for each public chain was calculated from normalized within-repertoire ranks of inferred template counts. A later analysis computed generation probabilities with a VDJ recombination model fitted to out-of-frame rearrangements, and checked the results against IGoR. A later analysis scored TCR-TCR, TCR-HLA and TCR-CMV co-occurrence with hypergeometric tests, applying a repertoire-size bias correction to TCR pairs. False discovery rates were estimated in a later analysis by permuting HLA or CMV assignments 20 times. In a later analysis, co-occurring TCRs were grouped using DBSCAN, and TCRdist sequence similarity was added for clustering within HLA-allele-positive subsets. Repertoires with fewer than 30,000 or more than 120,000 public chains were left out of co-occurrence clustering, as were five repertoires with anomalous nucleotide sharing. TCRdb limited this immuneACCESS table to in-frame rearrangements with V and J called. A share of clones is missing; checked studies link under half to unresolved V genes, and the rest is unexplained. The V and J calls and the clone size are those of that table, but D and trimming were determined from the DNA. The sample profile shows 120,000 or so clones; approximately 77% of them were found once. The ten largest clones represent about 2% of the sample.

In total, roughly 670 healthy bone marrow donors made up the cohort. Cohort members were all nominally healthy when sampled, although unrecorded immune exposures were likely present. The donor tested CMV seronegative and was one of the 352 seronegative cohort members. A peripheral blood sample was collected from each donor, and TCR beta sequencing was performed on peripheral blood mononuclear cells. The Qiagen DNeasy Blood Extraction Kit was used to extract genomic DNA from the blood cell samples. To note about this clone: The antigen it recognizes is unknown. There are no base qualities to consult, and no much larger clone falls within one base.

The germline V end is reduced by 5 bases and the J end by 4 bases; junction bases left unmatched: 5. Including the terminal cysteine and phenylalanine, the CDR3 comprises 13 residues. Solely the CDR3 DNA is kept, with 39 bases framed from the first base. Via the germline V gene (reference sequence), CDR1 is MNHEY and CDR2 SMNVEV. The receptor's source is a man younger than 35 in good health and CMV-seronegative. Sequenced: PBMCs. This receptor chain uses TRBV27 and TRBJ2-7, with 7 middle bases fitting TRBD1. The DNA sequence follows: TGTGCCAGCAGTCAAGGGACAGCTTACGAGCAGTACTTC. This sequence encodes CASSQGTAYEQYF.